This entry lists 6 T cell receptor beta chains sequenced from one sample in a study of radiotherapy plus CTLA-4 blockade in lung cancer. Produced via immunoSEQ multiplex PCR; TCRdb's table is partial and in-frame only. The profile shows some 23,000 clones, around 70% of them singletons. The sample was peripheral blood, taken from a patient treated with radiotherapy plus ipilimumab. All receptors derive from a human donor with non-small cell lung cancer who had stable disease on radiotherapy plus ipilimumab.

Written as DNA, the CDR3 is TGTGCCAGTAGTAATCTAGCGGGAGCCTACGAGCAGTACTTC. Amino acid sequence: CASSNLAGAYEQYF. This chain connects TRBV19 to TRBJ2-7; 10 bases are shared with TRBD2. The CDR3 has 14 residues. V dropped 4 bases and J dropped 2; count of bases not matched to a gene: 2. Per germline, CDR1 LNHDA and CDR2 SQIVND (reference sequence).

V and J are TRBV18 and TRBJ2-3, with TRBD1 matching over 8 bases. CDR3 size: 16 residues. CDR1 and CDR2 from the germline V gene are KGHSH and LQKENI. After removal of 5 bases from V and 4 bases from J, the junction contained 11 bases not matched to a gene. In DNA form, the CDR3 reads TGTGCCAGCTCAACCGACAGGGGAATTGGGCCAGATACGCAGTATTTT. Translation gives CASSTDRGIGPDTQYF.

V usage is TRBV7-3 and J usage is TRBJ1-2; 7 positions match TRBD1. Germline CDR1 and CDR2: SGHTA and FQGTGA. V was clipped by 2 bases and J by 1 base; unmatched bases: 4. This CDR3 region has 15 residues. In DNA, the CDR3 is TGTGCCAGCAGCTTAGGCCAGGGGGGTAACTATGGCTACACCTTC. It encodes CASSLGQGGNYGYTF.

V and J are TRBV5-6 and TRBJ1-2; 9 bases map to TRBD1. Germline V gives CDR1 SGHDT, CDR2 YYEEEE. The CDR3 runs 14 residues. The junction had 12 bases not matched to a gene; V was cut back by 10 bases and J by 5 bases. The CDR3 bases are TGTGCCTCCTTAGGGACAGGGATGGGGTATGGCTACACCTTC. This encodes CASLGTGMGYGYTF. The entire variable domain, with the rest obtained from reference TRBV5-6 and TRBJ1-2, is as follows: DAGVTQSPTHLIKTRGQQVTLRCSPKSGHDTVSWYQQALGQGPQFIFQYYEEEERQRGNFPDRFSGHQFPNYSSELNVNALLLGDSALYLCASLGTGMGYGYTFGSGTRLTVV.

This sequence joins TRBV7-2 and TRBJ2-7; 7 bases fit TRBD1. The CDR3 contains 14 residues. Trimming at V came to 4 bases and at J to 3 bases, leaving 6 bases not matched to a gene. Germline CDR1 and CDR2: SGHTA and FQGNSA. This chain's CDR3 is CASSSSTGSYEQYF. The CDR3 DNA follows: TGTGCCAGCAGCTCATCGACAGGGAGCTACGAGCAGTACTTC.

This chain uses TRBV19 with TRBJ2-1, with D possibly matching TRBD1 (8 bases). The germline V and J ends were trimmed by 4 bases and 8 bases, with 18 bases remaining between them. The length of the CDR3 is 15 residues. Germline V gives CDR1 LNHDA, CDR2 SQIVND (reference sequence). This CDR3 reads CASSTAGQDWDEQFF. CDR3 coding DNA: TGTGCCAGTAGTACAGCGGGACAGGATTGGGATGAGCAGTTCTTC.